The sequence of this T cell receptor (beta chain) was determined in a study of blood T cell repertoires in COVID-19. Study overall: Nucleic acid was either cDNA or gDNA, and it came from T cells, B-cell-depleted T cells, or PBMCs.

The protocol was immunoSEQ multiplex PCR, while the TCRdb copy is restricted to in-frame clones and leaves out a portion. Seen here are approximately 110,000 clones, 81% observed once, and the top ten hold 30% to 45%. This clone appeared a few times. The origin of this receptor is a man older than 75 with acute or convalescent COVID-19. Source material: peripheral blood.

CDR3 sequence: CASIGSGHNSYEQYF. The CDR3 nucleotides are TGTGCCAGTATCGGTTCGGGACATAACTCCTACGAGCAGTACTTC. The V call is TRBV19, the J call TRBJ2-7, with D possibly TRBD1 on 6 matching bases. V was clipped by 7 bases and J by 0 bases, with 16 bases between them. CDR1 and CDR2 (germline): LNHDA, SQIVND (reference sequence). This CDR3 region has 15 residues.